Listed below are T cell receptor beta chains from one sample, sequenced in a study of cytomegalovirus exposure and HLA in healthy donors. Sequenced by immunoSEQ multiplex PCR; TCRdb stores in-frame clones only, minus some. This sample has tens of thousands of clones, with 84% found just once. Sample: PBMCs. These receptors all come from a woman in her forties or fifties in good health and CMV-seronegative. The CDR3 runs from the conserved cysteine through the conserved F or W. Fields, in order: J gene, D gene, clone size, V gene, CDR3 DNA, CDR3 protein. D genes are given only for firm matches. A row's size may be missing; if present it is once, few, many or a size class.

j_gene: TRBJ2-7; d_gene: TRBD1; abundance: -; v_gene: TRBV7-6; CDR3nt: TGTGCCAGCAGCTGGAGGACAGGGGGGGACGAGCAGTACTTC; CDR3aa: CASSWRTGGDEQYF
j_gene: TRBJ2-7; d_gene: TRBD1; abundance: -; v_gene: TRBV5-8; CDR3nt: TGTGCCAGCAGCTTGGAGCGGACAGGGGTCGGCGAGCAGTACTTC; CDR3aa: CASSLERTGVGEQYF
j_gene: TRBJ1-5; d_gene: -; abundance: -; v_gene: TRBV27; CDR3nt: TGTGCCAGCAGTTTATCGTTTCTTAATCAGCCCCAGCATTTT; CDR3aa: CASSLSFLNQPQHF
j_gene: TRBJ1-3; d_gene: -; abundance: -; v_gene: TRBV6-5; CDR3nt: TGTGCCAGCAAAGCGTCTTTCTCTGGAAACACCATATATTTT; CDR3aa: CASKASFSGNTIYF
j_gene: TRBJ1-1; d_gene: -; abundance: -; v_gene: TRBV19; CDR3nt: TGTGCCAGTAGTATAGATAGCGGCACTGAAGCTTTCTTT; CDR3aa: CASSIDSGTEAFF
j_gene: TRBJ2-3; d_gene: -; abundance: few; v_gene: TRBV7-9; CDR3nt: TGTGCCAGCAGCTTAGTACTCAGGGTTATCACAGATACGCAGTATTTT; CDR3aa: CASSLVLRVITDTQYF
j_gene: TRBJ2-7; d_gene: -; abundance: -; v_gene: TRBV10-3; CDR3nt: TGTGCCATCAGTGAGTCTGACAGAAGCTCCTACGAGCAGTACTTC; CDR3aa: CAISESDRSSYEQYF
j_gene: TRBJ1-2; d_gene: -; abundance: -; v_gene: TRBV4-1; CDR3nt: TGCGCCAGCAGCCAAGGACAGAAAACCTATGGCTACACCTTC; CDR3aa: CASSQGQKTYGYTF
j_gene: TRBJ1-6; d_gene: TRBD1; abundance: once; v_gene: TRBV10-3; CDR3nt: TGTGCCATCAGTGAGACGGGACAGTCAAATTCACCCCTCCACTTT; CDR3aa: CAISETGQSNSPLHF
j_gene: TRBJ2-5; d_gene: -; abundance: -; v_gene: TRBV9; CDR3nt: TGTGCCAGCAGCGTAGCTTCAGGGGAAGGGGAGACCCAGTACTTC; CDR3aa: CASSVASGEGETQYF